A single sample gave rise to the 5 T cell receptor beta chains below, sequenced in a study of T cell repertoires in cytomegalovirus infection. TCRdb recomputed calls from the reads with MiXCR, one row per CDR3 protein. Counted here are 200,000 or so distinct CDR3 sequences, 28% occurring once; the ten biggest clones make up roughly 29%. The specimen sequenced was PBMCs. The source is a human donor in good health (CMV status not recorded). Some clones in this sample may be carry-over from other donors' samples.

V is TRBV7-9 and J is TRBJ2-7; unclear D gene. The germline V gene has CDR1 SEHNR and CDR2 FQNEAQ (reference sequence). V dropped 4 bases and J dropped 5 bases, with 9 bases sitting between them. The CDR3 consists of 12 residues. Here the CDR3 reads CASSSIPNEQYF. As DNA, the CDR3 is TGTGCCAGCAGCTCGATCCCTAACGAGCAGTACTTC. Supplemented by reference TRBV7-9 and TRBJ2-7, the full variable domain reads DTGVSQNPRHKITKRGQNVTFRCDPISEHNRLYWYRQTLGQGPEFLTYFQNEAQLEKSRLLSDRFSAERPKGSFSTLEIQRTEQGDSAMYLCASSSIPNEQYFGPGTRLTVT.

This clonotype was observed at least ten times. This chain uses TRBV7-8 with TRBJ1-5; the D gene is possibly TRBD1 (6 bases). The CDR3 has 16 amino acids. The germline V and J ends were trimmed by 5 bases and 6 bases, with 20 bases remaining between them. CDR1 is SGHVS, CDR2 FQNEAQ, per germline. The CDR3 region has the DNA TGTGCCAGCAGCCCAAAGCGCCAGGGGAAAGTTCAGCCCCAGCATTTT. The encoded protein is CASSPKRQGKVQPQHF.

The CDR3 protein is CASSWIGQGVGYTF. As DNA, the CDR3 is TGTGCCAGCAGTTGGATCGGACAGGGAGTTGGCTACACCTTC. The V gene is TRBV6-2 or TRBV6-3, the J gene TRBJ1-2; TRBD1 matches 8 bases. This CDR3 region has 14 residues. With V trimmed by 4 bases and J by 7 bases, 8 bases remained unmatched. Germline V gives CDR1 MNHEY, CDR2 SVGEGT.

This clonotype was found a few times. The gene calls are TRBV6-5 and TRBJ2-4; D remains unclear. The germline CDR1 and CDR2 sequences are MNHEY and SVGAGI. The CDR3 contains 13 residues. The V end lost 0 bases, the J end lost 9 bases, and 9 bases lay between the germline ends. CDR3 coding DNA: TGTGCCAGCAGTTACTCCGTGGTAGGCATTCAGTACTTC. It yields the protein CASSYSVVGIQYF.

This clonotype has more than one count but fewer than ten. The rearrangement uses TRBV6-5 and TRBJ1-5; D might be TRBD1 (5 bases). The CDR3 covers 15 residues. Germline CDR1 and CDR2: MNHEY and SVGAGI. V shed 6 bases and J shed 1 base, with 13 bases lying between them. The CDR3 DNA reads as TGTGCCAGCAGACACAAGCAGGGAAGCAATCAGCCCCAGCATTTT. Translating gives CASRHKQGSNQPQHF.